This T cell receptor beta chain was identified during a study of blood T cell repertoires in COVID-19 (dated by TCRdb to 2019 to 2021). Context from the whole study: Samples from collaborators originated in the United States, Italy and Spain and spanned both the acute and convalescent phases of COVID-19. The prospective study material was composed of cDNA or gDNA derived from T cells, B-cell-depleted T cells, or PBMCs. The samples were drawn from the first 160 participants of the ongoing ImmuneRACE study and from 1,254 subjects provided by 6 global collaborators. A freely available public database, intended as a resource for researchers studying the immune response to SARS-CoV-2, is where the repertoires were released. The dataset comprised deeply sampled blood TCRbeta repertoires from subjects exposed to, actively infected with, or recovered from COVID-19. Where available, HLA class I and class II types were taken from metadata supplied by the sample provider and were not determined by assay-based typing. The sample metadata nearly always contained a de-identified subject ID, COVID-19 status, age in years and sex.

Broad study findings and their caveats: The amount of clinical and demographic metadata varied by source and participant and was provided uncurated.

Each collaborating institution followed its own protocols to collect whole blood in K2EDTA tubes. Collaborator samples were shipped for TCRbeta analysis as frozen whole blood, isolated PBMCs, or DNA extracted from either sample type. Concerning this clone itself: Its recognized antigen is unknown. It has no much larger one-base neighbor in the sample; base qualities were not kept.

TCRbeta CDR3 regions were amplified from genomic DNA using the immunoSEQ Assay, a bias-controlled multiplex PCR. Under the source paper's analysis protocol: The number of nucleated cells in each sample was estimated by amplification of reference gene primers within the assay. To quantify the absolute abundance of each unique TCRbeta CDR3 rearrangement, sequence reads were collapsed and filtered. For each sample, productive Simpson clonality was calculated as the square root of Simpson's diversity index across productive rearrangements. The table comes from immuneACCESS by way of TCRdb, which keeps in-frame sequences with V and J called. Part of the clones is missing from these tables; in studies checked, under half for an unresolved V gene and the rest for unknown reasons. That table is the source of V, J and clone size, and D and trimming were worked out from the DNA. Within this sample are about 130,000 clones, with about 79% of them counted one time only. Roughly 3% of the sample is taken by the ten largest.

This TCR derives from a woman of 80 years or more with acute or convalescent COVID-19. Material: peripheral blood.

The CDR3 corresponds to CASSSMPSGTGAYNEQFF. The DNA sequence is as follows: TGTGCCAGCAGCTCAATGCCTTCCGGGACAGGGGCATACAATGAGCAGTTCTTC. The chain is assembled from TRBV5-4 and TRBJ2-1, with TRBD1 matching 10 junction bases. V and J are trimmed by 3 bases and 4 bases, and the gene matches miss 13 bases of the junction. Based on the germline V gene (reference sequence), the CDR1 and CDR2 sequences are SGHNT and YYREEE. Inclusive of the bounding cysteine and phenylalanine, the CDR3 is 18 residues long. Only the CDR3 DNA stays, 54 bases, in frame from base 1. Supplemented by the reference TRBV5-4 and TRBJ2-1 proteins around the CDR3, the complete variable domain is ETGVTQSPTHLIKTRGQQVTLRCSSQSGHNTVSWYQQALGQGPQFIFQYYREEENGRGNFPPRFSGLQFPNYSSELNVNALELDDSALYLCASSSMPSGTGAYNEQFFGPGTRLTVL.